Listed below are T cell receptor beta chains from one sample, sequenced in a study of human T cells and chemical hapten exposure. TCRdb itself ran the RACE reads through MiXCR, one entry per CDR3 protein. The sample lists 75,000 to 100,000 distinct CDR3 sequences, over 9.5% occurring once. The specimen comprised whole blood, sampled in connection with sensitization to the hapten diphenylcyclopropenone (DPC). Every receptor here comes from a man in his forties with alopecia areata. Some clones in this sample may be carry-over from other donors' samples. Each CDR3 is given with its conserved first and last residue. A D gene is named only where the DNA matches it firmly. Rows may omit the clone size; those that give it use once, few, many or a size class.

>TRBV7-8|few|TRBD1|TRBJ1-4|15
TGTGCCAGCAGCTCAGGGGGGCTGGCTAATGAAAAACTGTTTTTT
CASSSGGLANEKLFF
>TRBV12-3/TRBV12-4|.|.|TRBJ2-3|15
TGTGCCAGCAGCGCTAGCTCCAGACGTGGAGATACGCAGTATTTT
CASSASSRRGDTQYF
>TRBV3-1|.|TRBD1|TRBJ1-1|18
TGTGCCAGCAGCCCGTTCTCCGGGACAGGGTATATGAACACTGAAGCTTTCTTT
CASSPFSGTGYMNTEAFF
>TRBV12-3/TRBV12-4|.|.|TRBJ1-1|15
TGTGCCAGCAGTTTTGGGGTCAGGTTGAACACTGAAGCTTTCTTT
CASSFGVRLNTEAFF
>TRBV4-1|.|TRBD2|TRBJ2-3|17
TGCGCCAGCAGCCAGCAAATAGCGGGAGTCTTCACAGATACGCAGTATTTT
CASSQQIAGVFTDTQYF
>TRBV20-1|.|TRBD2|TRBJ2-7|12
TGCAGTGCTCTAGCGGGGGCCTACGAGCAGTACTTC
CSALAGAYEQYF
>TRBV3-1|.|.|TRBJ2-2|15
TGTGCCAGCAGCCTTTATCGGGAGTTGAGCGGGGAGCTGTTTTTT
CASSLYRELSGELFF
>TRBV5-1|.|.|TRBJ2-2|15
TGCGCCAGCAGCTTGGGGACTATAGTTTCCGGGGAGCTGTTTTTT
CASSLGTIVSGELFF
>TRBV6-2/TRBV6-3|.|.|TRBJ2-1|15
TGTGCCAGCAGAGGGTTCGCGGGATCGGTCAATGAGCAGTTCTTC
CASRGFAGSVNEQFF
>TRBV7-6|few|.|TRBJ2-4|15
TGTGCCAGCAGCCCAAGTGGGTTTGGCGACGAAATTCAGTACTTC
CASSPSGFGDEIQYF
>TRBV14|.|.|TRBJ1-1|16
TGTGCCAGCAGCCAACGCCCCGGAGGAAAGAACACTGAAGCTTTCTTT
CASSQRPGGKNTEAFF
>TRBV9|.|.|TRBJ1-5|15
TGTGCCAGCAGCGTAAACCCAGGGGGCAATCAGCCCCAGCATTTT
CASSVNPGGNQPQHF
>TRBV29-1|.|TRBD2|TRBJ2-5|14
TGCAGCGTTTCAGTAGCGGGAGCGGGAGAGACCCAGTACTTC
CSVSVAGAGETQYF
>TRBV12-3/TRBV12-4|.|TRBD2|TRBJ2-4|15
TGTGCCAGCAGGCAAAGCGGGAGGGCGGATGACATTCAGTACTTC
CASRQSGRADDIQYF